Below, 23 T cell receptor beta chains from the same sample are listed, as sequenced in a study of T cell clones after liver transplantation (dated by TCRdb to 2018 to 2020). Libraries were made using the immunoSEQ multiplex PCR assay. This is the immuneACCESS table as TCRdb keeps it, with only in-frame sequences that have V and J called. A part of the clones is gone; compared with another copy, unresolved V genes explain less than half, and the rest is unexplained. The sample table shows around 30,000 clones, and about 93% are seen once. The ten largest clones add up to roughly 27% of the sample. The source material was CD8+ T cells from blood, sampled 12 months after liver transplant. The receptors derive from a human patient who received a liver transplant. After a transplant, some T cells may have been passed on by the graft donor.

The rearrangement uses TRBV7-9 and TRBJ2-7; unclear D gene. The germline V gene has CDR1 SEHNR and CDR2 FQNEAQ (reference sequence). Between the trimmed V and J ends, which lost 5 bases and 0 bases, there was a span of 8 bases. The CDR3 length is 13 residues. CDR3 residues: CASSQKDSYEQYF. DNA of the CDR3: TGTGCCAGCAGCCAAAAGGACTCCTACGAGCAGTACTTC.

CDR3 in DNA: TGTGCCAGCAGTTACGATGCGGGCCATTCCTACGAGCAGTACTTC. Translation: CASSYDAGHSYEQYF. J is TRBJ2-7 and V is TRBV6-5, with D perhaps matching TRBD2 (5 bases). The CDR3 consists of 15 residues. Germline-derived CDR1 and CDR2 are MNHEY and SVGAGI. The germline V and J ends were trimmed by 2 bases and 1 base, with 12 bases remaining between them.

The chain uses TRBV4-1 and TRBJ2-7; tentative D call: TRBD1 (5 bases). The CDR3 consists of 15 residues. Germline V gene data show CDR1 as MGHRA and CDR2 as YSYEKL. V lost 0 bases and J 3 bases, leaving 12 bases between the germline ends. CDR3: CASSQDHRGNYEQYF. The CDR3 DNA is TGCGCCAGCAGCCAAGACCATAGGGGTAACTACGAGCAGTACTTC.

This clone was counted a few times. The chain combines TRBV18 with TRBJ2-7; D not resolved. V shed 2 bases and J shed 2 bases, with 10 bases lying between them. Per germline, CDR1 KGHSH and CDR2 LQKENI. This CDR3 spans 14 amino acids. The CDR3 is CASSPETEAYEQYF. In DNA, the CDR3 is TGTGCCAGCTCACCAGAGACTGAGGCCTACGAGCAGTACTTC. Full variable domain (rest looked up from reference TRBV18 and TRBJ2-7): NAGVMQNPRHLVRRRGQEARLRCSPMKGHSHVYWYRQLPEEGLKFMVYLQKENIIDESGMPKERFSAEFPKEGPSILRIQQVVRGDSAAYFCASSPETEAYEQYFGPGTRLTVT.

The chain couples TRBV27 to TRBJ2-4; 7 bases match TRBD1. The CDR3 is 13 amino acids. Germline V CDR1 and CDR2: MNHEY, SMNVEV (reference sequence). V lost 0 bases, J lost 11 bases, and 4 bases stayed unmatched. CDR3 region: CASSLSRQGLQYF. CDR3 DNA: TGTGCCAGCAGTTTATCCCGACAGGGTCTTCAGTACTTC.

This sequence joins TRBV7-9 and TRBJ1-5; no reliable D call. Germline V gives CDR1 SEHNR, CDR2 FQNEAQ (reference sequence). This CDR3 is built from 16 residues. Trimming removed 0 bases at V and 2 bases at J, with 11 bases between. CDR3 protein: CASSLAGQAGNQPQHF. The DNA of the CDR3 is TGTGCCAGCAGCTTAGCGGGCCAGGCAGGCAATCAGCCCCAGCATTTT.

This clone appeared a single time. The V call is TRBV6-1, the J call TRBJ1-2; the D gene is possibly TRBD1 (6 bases). From germline, CDR1 is MNHNS and CDR2 SASEGT. CDR3 length: 13 residues. V was clipped by 7 bases and J by 4 bases, with 13 bases between them. The CDR3 loop reads CASNPTDSYGYTF. The CDR3 DNA reads TGTGCCAGCAACCCGACGGACAGCTATGGCTACACCTTC.

This clone was observed once. The genes are TRBV27 and TRBJ1-1, with D unresolved. The germline CDR1 and CDR2 sequences are MNHEY and SMNVEV (reference sequence). The ends were cut back, 2 bases at V and 1 base at J, with 8 bases in the middle. CDR3 length: 14 residues. For the CDR3, the DNA is TGTGCCAGCAGTTTAATAGGGTCGAACACTGAAGCTTTCTTT. Its protein is CASSLIGSNTEAFF.

V is TRBV29-1 and J is TRBJ1-1; D is possibly TRBD1 (6 bases). The CDR3 runs 11 residues. Germline-derived CDR1 and CDR2 are SQVTM and ANQGSEA. Trimming left V 5 bases short and J 6 bases short, with 10 bases between. The CDR3 DNA follows: TGCAGCGTTTATCAGGGGCCTGAAGCTTTCTTT. Translation: CSVYQGPEAFF.

The V and J genes are TRBV11-2 and TRBJ2-7; D possibly corresponds to TRBD2 (5 bases). CDR3 length equals 12 residues. The V gene lost 5 bases and the J gene lost 3 bases, with 8 bases spanning the gap. Germline CDR1 is SGHAT and CDR2 is FQNNGV. The CDR3, as DNA: TGTGCCAGCAGCCCCGGGGACTACGAGCAGTACTTC. This encodes CASSPGDYEQYF.

V and J are TRBV7-6 and TRBJ1-1; possible D gene TRBD1, 6 bases. The CDR3 consists of 16 residues. V shed 4 bases and J shed 4 bases, with 19 bases lying between them. Germline loops: CDR1 SGHVS, CDR2 FNYEAQ. DNA of the CDR3: TGTGCCAGCAGCTATAGGCCAGGGGTATCGGTCACTGAAGCTTTCTTT. Its translation is CASSYRPGVSVTEAFF.

The V and J genes are TRBV5-6 and TRBJ2-4; tentative D call: TRBD2 (5 bases). The germline V and J ends were trimmed by 0 bases and 7 bases, with 8 bases remaining between them. CDR1 and CDR2 from the germline V gene are SGHDT and YYEEEE. The CDR3 is made up of 13 amino acids. CDR3 residues: CASSLALANIQYF. CDR3 DNA sequence: TGTGCCAGCAGCTTGGCGTTAGCGAACATTCAGTACTTC.

The chain has TRBV7-9 and TRBJ1-1; D ambiguous. The CDR3 is made up of 11 amino acids. Germline V gene data show CDR1 as SEHNR and CDR2 as FQNEAQ (reference sequence). V lost 6 bases, J lost 8 bases, and 10 bases lay in between. The CDR3 sequence is CASRSTPEAFF. The CDR3 DNA follows: TGTGCCAGCAGATCTACACCGGAAGCTTTCTTT. Using reference TRBV7-9 and TRBJ1-1 for the parts outside the CDR3, the full variable domain is DTGVSQNPRHKITKRGQNVTFRCDPISEHNRLYWYRQTLGQGPEFLTYFQNEAQLEKSRLLSDRFSAERPKGSFSTLEIQRTEQGDSAMYLCASRSTPEAFFGQGTRLTVV.

This chain links TRBV5-6 with TRBJ2-1; D might be TRBD2 (5 bases). The CDR3 totals 14 residues. The germline CDR1 and CDR2 sequences are SGHDT and YYEEEE. With 4 bases removed from V and 3 bases from J, the gap between germline ends came to 11 bases. CDR3 region: CASSAELVYNEQFF. CDR3 nucleotide sequence: TGTGCCAGCAGCGCCGAACTAGTCTACAATGAGCAGTTCTTC.

The chain recombines TRBV9 with TRBJ1-3; no definite D call. Germline loops: CDR1 SGDLS, CDR2 YYNGEE. The CDR3 contains 16 residues. V was shortened by 4 bases and J by 0 bases, with 14 bases between the two germline ends. For the CDR3, the DNA is TGTGCCAGCAGCCCCCAGGAGTTCGACTCTGGAAACACCATATATTTT. This gives the protein CASSPQEFDSGNTIYF.

The chain couples TRBV28 to TRBJ2-3; 9 nucleotides align to TRBD2. The CDR3 sequence is 17 residues long. Germline CDR1 reads MDHEN; CDR2 reads SYDVKM. Trimming cost V 4 bases and J 1 base; bases outside gene matches: 9. In nucleotides, the CDR3 is TGTGCCAGCAGTTCCCCCATAGCGGGAGCCGGCACAGATACGCAGTATTTT. It encodes CASSSPIAGAGTDTQYF.

V is TRBV7-9 and J is TRBJ1-5, with D possibly matching TRBD1 (5 bases). The CDR3 consists of 13 residues. Trimming cost V 6 bases and J 3 bases, with 9 bases left between them. The germline V gene encodes CDR1 SEHNR and CDR2 FQNEAQ (reference sequence). The CDR3 is CASSRQPNQPQHF. CDR3 sequence (DNA): TGTGCCAGCAGTCGACAGCCCAATCAGCCCCAGCATTTT.

This chain connects TRBV11-2 to TRBJ2-7; no clear D. Trimming took off 5 bases at V and 3 bases at J, with 11 bases between the two ends. The CDR3 spans 13 residues. Germline V gene sequence: CDR1 SGHAT, CDR2 FQNNGV. CDR3 coding DNA: TGTGCCAGCAGCCCCCAGACCAGCTACGAGCAGTACTTC. Translation gives CASSPQTSYEQYF. The full variable domain, its missing parts supplied by reference TRBV11-2 and TRBJ2-7, is EAGVAQSPRYKIIEKRQSVAFWCNPISGHATLYWYQQILGQGPKLLIQFQNNGVVDDSQLPKDRFSAERLKGVDSTLKIQPAKLEDSAVYLCASSPQTSYEQYFGPGTRLTVT.

The chain links TRBV7-9 to TRBJ2-1; no reliable D call. CDR1 SEHNR and CDR2 FQNEAQ come from the germline V gene (reference sequence). The V end lost 5 bases, the J end lost 12 bases, and 11 bases lay between the germline ends. This CDR3 is 11 amino acids long. The CDR3 is CASSLAVGQFF. CDR3 DNA sequence: TGTGCCAGCAGCCTGGCAGTAGGGCAGTTCTTC.

Only a few counts were recorded for this clone. This rearrangement joins TRBV2 to TRBJ1-2; D unclear. The germline V gene has CDR1 SNHLY and CDR2 FYNNEI. Trimming shortened V by 5 bases and J by 7 bases, and 11 bases separated the two germline ends. CDR3 length equals 12 residues. The DNA of the CDR3 is TGTGCCAGCAGTCCCGGACGGATTGGCTACACCTTC. It yields the protein CASSPGRIGYTF. Combining the CDR3 with reference TRBV2 and TRBJ1-2 gives the whole variable domain EPEVTQTPSHQVTQMGQEVILRCVPISNHLYFYWYRQILGQKVEFLVSFYNNEISEKSEIFDDQFSVERPDGSNFTLKIRSTKLEDSAMYFCASSPGRIGYTFGSGTRLTVV.

V is TRBV27 and J is TRBJ2-5; D unresolved. Near its end, the DNA agrees better with TRBJ2-7, so the J call may be wrong. The CDR3 is made up of 11 amino acids. The V gene's germline CDR1 is MNHEY and CDR2 SMNVEV (reference sequence). For the CDR3, the DNA is TGTGCCAGCAGTTTTCTCTACGAGCAGTACTTC. Its protein is CASSFLYEQYF.

The rearrangement joins TRBV7-6 to TRBJ2-5; no reliable D call. From germline, CDR1 is SGHVS and CDR2 FNYEAQ. This CDR3 spans 13 amino acids. Trimming cost V 1 base and J 4 bases, with 7 bases left between them. The DNA for the CDR3 is TGTGCCAGCAGCTTAGAAGGCTTAGAGACCCAGTACTTC. It codes for CASSLEGLETQYF.

The chain is built from TRBV4-2 and TRBJ2-3, with 16 bases aligning to TRBD2. The CDR3 consists of 21 residues. Per the germline V gene, CDR1 is LGHNA and CDR2 is YNFKEQ. The junction had 17 bases not matched to a gene; V was cut back by 4 bases and J by 4 bases. CDR3 protein: CASSPQWGGLAGGERADTQYF. CDR3 DNA sequence: TGTGCCAGCAGCCCTCAGTGGGGGGGACTAGCGGGAGGGGAGCGGGCAGATACGCAGTATTTT.